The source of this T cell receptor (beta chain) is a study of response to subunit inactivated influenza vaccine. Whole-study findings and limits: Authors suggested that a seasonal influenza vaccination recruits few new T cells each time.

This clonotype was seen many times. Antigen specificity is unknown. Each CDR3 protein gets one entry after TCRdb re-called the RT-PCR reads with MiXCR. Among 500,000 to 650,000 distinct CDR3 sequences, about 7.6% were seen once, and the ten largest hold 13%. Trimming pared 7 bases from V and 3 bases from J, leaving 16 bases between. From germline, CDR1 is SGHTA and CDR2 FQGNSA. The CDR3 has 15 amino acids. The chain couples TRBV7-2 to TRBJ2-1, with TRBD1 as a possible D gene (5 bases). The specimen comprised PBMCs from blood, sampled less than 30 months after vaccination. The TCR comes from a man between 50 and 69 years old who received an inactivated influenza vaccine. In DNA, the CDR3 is TGTGCCAGCACCTATGGCGCAGGGAACTACAATGAGCAGTTCTTC. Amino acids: CASTYGAGNYNEQFF.